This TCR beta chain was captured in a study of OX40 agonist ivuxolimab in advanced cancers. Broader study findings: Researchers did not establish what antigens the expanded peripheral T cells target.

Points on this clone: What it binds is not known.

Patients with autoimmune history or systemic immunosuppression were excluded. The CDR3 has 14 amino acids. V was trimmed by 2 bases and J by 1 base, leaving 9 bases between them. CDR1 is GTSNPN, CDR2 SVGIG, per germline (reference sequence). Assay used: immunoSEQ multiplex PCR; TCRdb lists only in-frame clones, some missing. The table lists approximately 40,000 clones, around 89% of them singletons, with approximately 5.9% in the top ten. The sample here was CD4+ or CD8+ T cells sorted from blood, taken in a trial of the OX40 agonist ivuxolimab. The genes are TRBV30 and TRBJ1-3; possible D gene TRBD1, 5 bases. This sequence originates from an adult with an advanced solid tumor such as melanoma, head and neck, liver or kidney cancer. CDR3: CAWSRQRSGNTIYF. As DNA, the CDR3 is TGTGCCTGGAGTCGACAGCGGTCTGGAAACACCATATATTTT.